This T cell receptor (beta chain) originates from a study of Graves' ophthalmopathy and Graves' hyperthyroidism. The V gene's germline CDR1 is SQVTM and CDR2 ANQGSEA. Trimming removed 6 bases from V and 8 bases from J, with 25 bases in between. This CDR3 has 15 residues. As the template, RNA transcripts were used to amplify TCR beta CDR3 regions. First-round RT-PCR with HTBI primers preceded a second-round multiplex PCR. Each CDR3 protein gets one entry after TCRdb re-called the multiplex PCR reads with MiXCR. The sample includes about 380,000 distinct CDR3 sequences, 15% to 19% of them seen just once. This clonotype was recorded at least ten times. The antigen is undetermined. Findings of the study overall: Blood repertoires reportedly contained most expanded thyroid clonotypes above 0.001 frequency. Ophthalmopathy progression cases were predicted by the model with roughly 68% sensitivity and less than 85% specificity. In separating ophthalmopathy from stable hyperthyroidism, a 13-signature model achieved 87.88% sensitivity and 81.08% specificity.

The specimen sequenced was peripheral blood. The genes are TRBV29-1 and TRBJ1-2; a weak D match, TRBD1 (6 bases). The clonotype was recovered from a woman between 18 and 29 years old with stable Graves' hyperthyroidism. CDR3 sequence: CSVSGQSLLSGGYTF. The CDR3 nucleotides are TGCAGCGTATCTGGACAGAGCCTTTTATCCGGGGGCTACACCTTC.